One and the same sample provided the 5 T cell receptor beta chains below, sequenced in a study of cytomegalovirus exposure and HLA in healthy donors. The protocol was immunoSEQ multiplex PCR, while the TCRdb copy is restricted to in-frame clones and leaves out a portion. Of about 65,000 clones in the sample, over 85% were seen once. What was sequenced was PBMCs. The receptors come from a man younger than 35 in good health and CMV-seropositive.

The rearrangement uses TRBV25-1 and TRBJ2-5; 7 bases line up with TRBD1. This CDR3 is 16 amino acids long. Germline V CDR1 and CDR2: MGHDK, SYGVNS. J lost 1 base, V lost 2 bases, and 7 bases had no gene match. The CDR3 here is CASSEDYAGGQETQYF. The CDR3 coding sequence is TGTGCCAGCAGTGAAGACTACGCAGGGGGCCAAGAGACCCAGTACTTC.

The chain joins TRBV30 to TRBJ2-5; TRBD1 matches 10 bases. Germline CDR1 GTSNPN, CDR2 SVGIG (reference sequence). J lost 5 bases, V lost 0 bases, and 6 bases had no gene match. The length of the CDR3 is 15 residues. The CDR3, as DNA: TGTGCCTGGAGTGTGACCGGGACAGGGGCGGAGACCCAGTACTTC. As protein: CAWSVTGTGAETQYF. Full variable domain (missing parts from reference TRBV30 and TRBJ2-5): SQTIHQWPATLVQPVGSPLSLECTVEGTSNPNLYWYRQAAGRGLQLLFYSVGIGQISSEVPQNLSASRPQDRQFILSSKKLLLSDSGFYLCAWSVTGTGAETQYFGPGTRLLVL.

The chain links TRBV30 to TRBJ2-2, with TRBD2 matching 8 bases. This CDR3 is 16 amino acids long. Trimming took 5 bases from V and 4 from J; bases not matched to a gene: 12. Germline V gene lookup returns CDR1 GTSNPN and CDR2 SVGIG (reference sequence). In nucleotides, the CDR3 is TGTGCCTGGCTCCCAGTGGGCGGGGGGATCACCGGGGAGCTGTTTTTT. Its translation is CAWLPVGGGITGELFF.

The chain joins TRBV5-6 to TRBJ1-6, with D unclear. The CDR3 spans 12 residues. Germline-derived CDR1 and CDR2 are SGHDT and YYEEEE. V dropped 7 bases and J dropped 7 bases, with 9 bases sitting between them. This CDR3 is CASSGANSPLHF. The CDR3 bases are TGTGCCAGCTCAGGCGCGAATTCACCCCTCCACTTT. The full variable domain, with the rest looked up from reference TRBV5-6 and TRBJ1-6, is DAGVTQSPTHLIKTRGQQVTLRCSPKSGHDTVSWYQQALGQGPQFIFQYYEEEERQRGNFPDRFSGHQFPNYSSELNVNALLLGDSALYLCASSGANSPLHFGNGTRLTVT.

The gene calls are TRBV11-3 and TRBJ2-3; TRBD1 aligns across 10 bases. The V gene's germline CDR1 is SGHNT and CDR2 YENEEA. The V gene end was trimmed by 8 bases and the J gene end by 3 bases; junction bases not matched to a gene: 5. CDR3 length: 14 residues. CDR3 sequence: CASCRTGGTDTQYF. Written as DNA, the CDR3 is TGTGCCAGCTGCCGGACAGGGGGAACAGATACGCAGTATTTT.